This T cell receptor (beta chain) was found in a study of brain T cells in children with intractable seizures. Assay used: immunoSEQ multiplex PCR; TCRdb lists only in-frame clones, some missing. This sample has roughly 80,000 clones, with about 90% found just once. Germline values: CDR1 SGHKS, CDR2 YYEKEE (reference sequence). V lost 3 bases to trimming and J lost 1 base, with 19 bases between them. This CDR3 is 17 amino acids long. Surgery cases with the highest brain T cell transcript signatures were chosen for sequencing. The rearrangement uses TRBV5-5 and TRBJ1-1; D unclear. The sequences come from peripheral blood, collected at surgery. The clonotype originates from a girl aged 2 to 10 with Rasmussen encephalitis and intractable seizures. For the CDR3, the DNA is TGTGCCAGCAGCTCGGTCCCCCCGTGGCGGGGGAACACTGAAGCTTTCTTT. Translated, it gives CASSSVPPWRGNTEAFF.